The clone carrying this T cell receptor beta chain was counted at least ten times. Its antigen remains unknown. In the same sample, other DNA sequences code for this CDR3. cDNA synthesis used the whole RNA isolate, giving expressed TCRB sequences. The assay was immunoSEQ multiplex PCR, and TCRdb's table has in-frame clones only and misses some. The data show fewer than 400,000 clones, with roughly 8% seen just once and under 0.5% held by the top ten. The data stem from a study of beta chain features in type 1 diabetes. Broader study findings: Any role of HLA type in TCRB rearrangement remained unresolved here.

Sequencing was done on a sample of central memory CD4+ T cells from blood. This sequence originates from a woman aged 18-30 years in good health.

The CDR3 protein is CASSGVQGYNEQFF. CDR3 sequence (DNA): TGCGCCAGCAGCGGGGTACAGGGGTACAATGAGCAGTTCTTC. The V call is TRBV5-1, the J call TRBJ2-1; 7 nucleotides agree with TRBD1. Germline V CDR1 and CDR2: SGHRS, YFSETQ. The V and J ends lost 4 bases and 4 bases, in that order; junction bases with no gene match: 5. The CDR3 length is 14 residues. The full variable domain, in which reference TRBV5-1 and TRBJ2-1 provide the parts outside the CDR3, is KAGVTQTPRYLIKTRGQQVTLSCSPISGHRSVSWYQQTPGQGLQFLFEYFSETQRNKGNFPGRFSGRQFSNSRSEMNVSTLELGDSALYLCASSGVQGYNEQFFGPGTRLTVL.